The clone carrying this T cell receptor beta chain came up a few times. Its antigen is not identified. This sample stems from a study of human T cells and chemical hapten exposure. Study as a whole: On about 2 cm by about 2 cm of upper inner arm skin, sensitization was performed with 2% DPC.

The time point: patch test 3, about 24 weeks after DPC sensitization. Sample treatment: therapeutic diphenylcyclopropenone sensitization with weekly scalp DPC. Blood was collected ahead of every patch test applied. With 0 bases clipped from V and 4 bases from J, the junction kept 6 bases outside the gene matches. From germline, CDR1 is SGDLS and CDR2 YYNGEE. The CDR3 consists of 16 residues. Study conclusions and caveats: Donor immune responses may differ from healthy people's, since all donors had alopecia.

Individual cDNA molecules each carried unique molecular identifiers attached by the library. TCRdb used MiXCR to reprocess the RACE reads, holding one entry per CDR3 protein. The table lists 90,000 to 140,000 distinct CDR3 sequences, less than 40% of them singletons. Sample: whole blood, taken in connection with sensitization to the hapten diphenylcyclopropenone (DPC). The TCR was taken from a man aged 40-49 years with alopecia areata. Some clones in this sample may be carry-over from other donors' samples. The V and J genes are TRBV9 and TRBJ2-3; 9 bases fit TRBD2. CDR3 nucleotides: TGTGCCAGCAGCGTAGCAATTAGCGGGAGTCCAGATACGCAGTATTTT. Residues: CASSVAISGSPDTQYF. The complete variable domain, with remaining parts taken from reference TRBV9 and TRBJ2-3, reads DSGVTQTPKHLITATGQRVTLRCSPRSGDLSVYWYQQSLDQGLQFLIQYYNGEERAKGNILERFSAQQFPDLHSELNLSSLELGDSALYFCASSVAISGSPDTQYFGPGTRLTVL.